These 27 T cell receptor beta chains were sequenced from one sample in a study of regulatory T cells in long-lasting Graves disease. Relying on iRepertoire HTBI primers and Arm-PCR of CDR3 regions, the team built TCR beta libraries. MiXCR was run by TCRdb on the multiplex PCR reads, yielding one entry per CDR3 protein. The sample contains about 350,000 distinct CDR3 sequences, 16% of which appear only once. Time point meaning: newly diagnosed GD, antithyroid drugs for less than 3 months. The TCR library was made from RNA that had been extracted from PBMCs in TRIzol. This sample also belongs to another study, concerning T cells in Graves' hyperthyroidism and ophthalmopathy.

The input for sequencing was peripheral blood mononuclear cells (PBMCs), taken at new diagnosis, from a patient treated with antithyroid drugs. The receptors were sampled from a young woman with Graves disease.

This clonotype was counted ten times or more. This chain uses TRBV30 with TRBJ2-7; 7 nucleotides match TRBD1. There are 15 residues in the CDR3. The J segment lost 0 bases and the V segment lost 0 bases, leaving 5 bases of the junction unmatched. The germline gives CDR1 GTSNPN, CDR2 SVGIG (reference sequence). CDR3 DNA: TGTGCCTGGAGTGTGGGGACAGTAAGCTCCTACGAGCAGTACTTC. Amino acid sequence: CAWSVGTVSSYEQYF.

This clonotype was observed many times. The rearrangement joins TRBV16 to TRBJ2-1, with D possibly being TRBD2 (6 bases). The V and J ends lost 3 bases and 4 bases respectively, with 16 bases between them. Germline V gene data show CDR1 as KGHSY and CDR2 as FQNENV. The CDR3 length is 16 residues. The CDR3, as DNA: TGTGCCAGCAGCCAGCCCCTAGCGTCCAGTTACAATGAGCAGTTCTTC. Its protein product is CASSQPLASSYNEQFF.

This clonotype was seen at least ten times. The J gene is TRBJ2-7, the V gene TRBV10-3; perhaps D is TRBD1 or TRBD2 (5 bases each). V was pared by 2 bases and J by 9 bases, with 8 bases between. This CDR3 region has 11 residues. Germline V lookup: CDR1 ENHRY, CDR2 SYGVKD. CDR3: CAISEGAGQYF. In DNA form, the CDR3 reads TGTGCCATCAGTGAGGGGGCGGGGCAGTACTTC.

There are many counts of this clonotype. This chain joins TRBV2 and TRBJ2-1, with 8 positions matching TRBD2. V lost 6 bases and J lost 8; bases outside the gene matches: 9. In germline, CDR1 is SNHLY, CDR2 FYNNEI. The CDR3 length is 14 residues. CDR3 sequence: CASRITGGGDEQFF. CDR3 nucleotides: TGTGCCAGCAGGATTACCGGGGGGGGCGATGAGCAGTTCTTC. The full variable domain, rest sourced from reference TRBV2 and TRBJ2-1, is EPEVTQTPSHQVTQMGQEVILRCVPISNHLYFYWYRQILGQKVEFLVSFYNNEISEKSEIFDDQFSVERPDGSNFTLKIRSTKLEDSAMYFCASRITGGGDEQFFGPGTRLTVL.

This sequence joins TRBV20-1 and TRBJ2-1; 10 bases match TRBD2. The CDR3 is made up of 15 amino acids. V dropped 3 bases and J dropped 2; count of bases not matched to a gene: 4. Germline CDR1 DFQATT, CDR2 SNEGSKA (reference sequence). The DNA of the CDR3 is TGCAGTGCTAGGTCTAGCGGGAGAACCTACAATGAGCAGTTCTTC. This translates into CSARSSGRTYNEQFF.

This clonotype was found a few times. V and J are TRBV14 and TRBJ2-2; D is unresolved. CDR1 SGHDN and CDR2 FVKESK come from the germline V gene. Trimming shortened V by 4 bases and J by 6 bases, and 12 bases separated the two germline ends. The CDR3 runs to 14 residues. Here the CDR3 reads CASSRGVFAGELFF. CDR3 coding DNA: TGTGCCAGCAGCCGTGGGGTTTTCGCCGGGGAGCTGTTTTTT.

This sequence joins TRBV5-1 and TRBJ1-1, with D unresolved. The CDR3 is 13 residues long. Germline CDR1 SGHRS, CDR2 YFSETQ. Trimming removed 4 bases from V and 1 base from J, with 8 bases in between. Here the CDR3 reads CASSSLENTEAFF. DNA for the CDR3: TGCGCCAGCAGCAGCCTCGAGAACACTGAAGCTTTCTTT. The whole variable domain, remainder taken from reference TRBV5-1 and TRBJ1-1, is KAGVTQTPRYLIKTRGQQVTLSCSPISGHRSVSWYQQTPGQGLQFLFEYFSETQRNKGNFPGRFSGRQFSNSRSEMNVSTLELGDSALYLCASSSLENTEAFFGQGTRLTVV.

At least ten counts were recorded for this clonotype. This chain uses TRBV18 with TRBJ1-4; TRBD1 is a possible D gene (6 bases). The CDR3 extends over 15 amino acids. The V gene's germline CDR1 is KGHSH and CDR2 LQKENI. Trimming removed 6 bases at V and 9 bases at J, with 20 bases between. The chain's CDR3 is CASSDRGGESKKLFF. CDR3 coding DNA: TGTGCCAGCTCGGACAGAGGGGGGGAGAGTAAAAAACTGTTTTTT.

This clonotype was detected a few times. This chain uses TRBV19 with TRBJ1-1; 7 nucleotides agree with TRBD1. Germline loops: CDR1 LNHDA, CDR2 SQIVND (reference sequence). This CDR3 has 16 residues. V trimming: 3 bases; J trimming: 5 bases; junction bases outside the gene matches: 12. The CDR3: CASSIPYTGAATEAFF. The CDR3 DNA reads as TGTGCCAGTAGTATCCCCTATACAGGGGCTGCGACTGAAGCTTTCTTT.

This clonotype came up a few times. In DNA, the CDR3 is TGTGCCAGTACAGGGACAGGCAATCAGCCCCAGCATTTT. The encoded protein is CASTGTGNQPQHF. The chain links TRBV19 to TRBJ1-5; 7 bases agree with TRBD1. Trimming at V came to 7 bases and at J to 2 bases, leaving 2 bases not matched to a gene. This CDR3 contains 13 residues. Germline CDR1 and CDR2: LNHDA and SQIVND (reference sequence).

The chain joins TRBV9 to TRBJ1-2; D uncertain. Germline CDR1 is SGDLS and CDR2 is YYNGEE. There are 14 residues in the CDR3. With 3 bases removed from V and 4 bases from J, the gap between germline ends came to 13 bases. This chain's CDR3 is CASSGPFTGYGYTF. Written as DNA, the CDR3 is TGTGCCAGCAGCGGACCTTTCACGGGCTATGGCTACACCTTC. The entire variable domain, with the rest obtained from reference TRBV9 and TRBJ1-2, is as follows: DSGVTQTPKHLITATGQRVTLRCSPRSGDLSVYWYQQSLDQGLQFLIQYYNGEERAKGNILERFSAQQFPDLHSELNLSSLELGDSALYFCASSGPFTGYGYTFGSGTRLTVV.

In this sample, this clonotype turned up a few times. Mismatch with germline at one junction end may stem from a read error. The chain employs TRBV5-1 and TRBJ1-4, with unresolved D. This CDR3 has 14 residues. Per germline, CDR1 SGHRS and CDR2 YFSETQ. CDR3 sequence (DNA): TGTGCCAGCAGCTTGGGAGCGATCAATGAAAAACTGTTTTTT. This translates into CASSLGAINEKLFF.

The sample holds many counts of this clonotype. This chain's CDR3 is CASSPGLDVYEQYF. Written as DNA, the CDR3 is TGCGCCAGCAGTCCGGGACTAGACGTCTACGAGCAGTACTTC. The gene calls are TRBV10-2 and TRBJ2-7, with 8 positions matching TRBD2. This CDR3 has 14 residues. Germline V gene lookup returns CDR1 WSHSY and CDR2 SAAADI. The V and J ends lost 5 bases and 3 bases, in that order; junction bases with no gene match: 6.

The table lists this clonotype with many counts. The genes are TRBV30 and TRBJ1-2; 9 bases match TRBD1. Germline trimming cut 6 bases from V and 6 bases from J; bases unmatched to any gene: 8. Germline CDR1 is GTSNPN and CDR2 is SVGIG (reference sequence). The CDR3 is 13 residues long. CDR3 loop: CACSGQGYDGYTF. CDR3 in DNA: TGTGCCTGTTCCGGACAGGGGTATGATGGCTACACCTTC.

The rearrangement joins TRBV6-2 or TRBV6-3 to TRBJ2-3; D is possibly TRBD2 (6 bases). Germline assignment: CDR1 MNHEY and CDR2 SVGEGT. V was shortened by 3 bases and J by 4 bases, with 8 bases between the two germline ends. CDR3 length equals 13 residues. The CDR3 DNA is TGTGCCAGCAGTTATACGGGGGCAGATACGCAGTATTTT. Its protein product is CASSYTGADTQYF.

This clonotype was seen only a few times. The V call is TRBV19, the J call TRBJ1-5, with D possibly matching TRBD1 (5 bases). From germline, CDR1 is LNHDA and CDR2 SQIVND (reference sequence). The CDR3 is 14 residues long. V was trimmed by 10 bases and J by 4 bases, leaving 17 bases between them. CDR3 nucleotides: TGTGCCACCCGACGGCGCGAGGGGAATCAGCCCCAGCATTTT. Encoded protein: CATRRREGNQPQHF.

The rearrangement links TRBV19 to TRBJ2-3, with D possibly being TRBD1 (6 bases). This CDR3 contains 15 residues. The V and J ends lost 7 bases and 2 bases respectively, with 16 bases between them. Germline values: CDR1 LNHDA, CDR2 SQIVND (reference sequence). For the CDR3, the DNA is TGTGCCAGTACGGCAAGACAGGTGGACACAGATACGCAGTATTTT. This translates into CASTARQVDTDTQYF. Variable domain in full (rest from reference TRBV19 and TRBJ2-3): DGGITQSPKYLFRKEGQNVTLSCEQNLNHDAMYWYRQDPGQGLRLIYYSQIVNDFQKGDIAEGYSVSREKKESFPLTVTSAQKNPTAFYLCASTARQVDTDTQYFGPGTRLTVL.

This clonotype was seen at least ten times. J is TRBJ2-2 and V is TRBV24-1; D could derive from TRBD1 or TRBD2 (5 bases each). V shed 3 bases and J shed 2 bases, with 6 bases lying between them. In germline, CDR1 is KGHDR, CDR2 SFDVKD. The CDR3 length is 14 residues. The CDR3: CATSDGGNTGELFF. CDR3 bases: TGTGCCACCAGTGATGGGGGAAACACCGGGGAGCTGTTTTTT.

This clonotype was recorded at least ten times. This chain links TRBV6-5 with TRBJ2-7, with D tentatively TRBD2 (6 bases). Germline V CDR1 and CDR2: MNHEY, SVGAGI. Trimming took 2 bases from V and 3 from J, leaving 14 bases between them. This CDR3 has 15 amino acids. CDR3 protein: CASSYGAGPYYEQYF. DNA of the CDR3: TGTGCCAGCAGTTACGGTGCGGGGCCGTACTACGAGCAGTACTTC.

This clonotype was observed a few times. For the CDR3, the DNA is TGTGCCAGTTCTTCCGGGGATCTCTTCACTGAAGCTTTCTTT. Amino acids: CASSSGDLFTEAFF. The chain joins TRBV6-1 to TRBJ1-1; D is uncertain. The V end lost 9 bases, the J end lost 4 bases, and 18 bases lay between the germline ends. Germline lookup yields CDR1 MNHNS and CDR2 SASEGT. The CDR3 length is 14 residues.

This chain connects TRBV9 to TRBJ1-2; D uncertain. V was trimmed by 0 bases and J by 2 bases, leaving 14 bases between them. Germline V gives CDR1 SGDLS, CDR2 YYNGEE. This CDR3 is built from 16 residues. The CDR3 bases are TGTGCCAGCAGCGTAGGTTCGGGGTACCTCAACTATGGCTACACCTTC. Protein sequence: CASSVGSGYLNYGYTF.

This clonotype was observed at least ten times. The genes are TRBV18 and TRBJ2-1; D uncertain. Per germline, CDR1 KGHSH and CDR2 LQKENI. The CDR3 totals 16 residues. Between the trimmed V and J ends, which lost 4 bases and 0 bases, there was a span of 13 bases. Written as DNA, the CDR3 is TGTGCCAGCTCACAAAGAGCCTTAAACTCCTACAATGAGCAGTTCTTC. Residues: CASSQRALNSYNEQFF.

This clonotype appeared many times. This chain connects TRBV2 to TRBJ2-3, with 10 bases lining up with TRBD2. Looked up from germline, CDR1 is SNHLY and CDR2 is FYNNEI. Trimming removed 5 bases from V and 0 bases from J; junction bases left unmatched: 5. The CDR3 has 16 residues. The CDR3 DNA sequence: TGTGCCAGCAGTAGCGGGAGGGCTACTAGCACAGATACGCAGTATTTT. It codes for CASSSGRATSTDTQYF. Supplemented by reference TRBV2 and TRBJ2-3, the full variable domain reads EPEVTQTPSHQVTQMGQEVILRCVPISNHLYFYWYRQILGQKVEFLVSFYNNEISEKSEIFDDQFSVERPDGSNFTLKIRSTKLEDSAMYFCASSSGRATSTDTQYFGPGTRLTVL.

This clonotype was counted ten times or more. CDR3 sequence: CSARAITYEQYF. In DNA form, the CDR3 reads TGCAGTGCTAGAGCGATTACCTACGAGCAGTACTTC. J is TRBJ2-7 and V is TRBV20-1; the D is unclear. The CDR3 covers 12 residues. The V end was cut by 1 base, the J end by 2 bases, with 6 bases between. Germline CDR1 reads DFQATT; CDR2 reads SNEGSKA (reference sequence).

This clonotype appeared many times. The CDR3, as DNA: TGTGCCAGCAGTGAGGCAGGGGAAGTTAATGAGCAGTTCTTC. This encodes CASSEAGEVNEQFF. The rearrangement uses TRBV6-1 and TRBJ2-1; possibly TRBD1 for D (6 bases). The V end lost 3 bases, the J end lost 7 bases, and 13 bases lay between the germline ends. Germline CDR1 is MNHNS and CDR2 is SASEGT. This CDR3 spans 14 amino acids.

J is TRBJ2-2 and V is TRBV19; D ambiguous. This CDR3 has 12 residues. Trimming pared 10 bases from V and 3 bases from J, leaving 9 bases between. Germline V gene data show CDR1 as LNHDA and CDR2 as SQIVND (reference sequence). The DNA for the CDR3 is TGTGCCACCCTGACTGACACCGGGGAGCTGTTTTTT. Amino acids: CATLTDTGELFF.

This clonotype was counted only a few times. This chain uses TRBV18 with TRBJ2-3; possibly TRBD2 for D (5 bases). Germline CDR1 KGHSH, CDR2 LQKENI. The CDR3 is 14 amino acids. V gave up 3 bases and J gave up 2 bases, with 9 bases separating them. CDR3 in amino acids: CASSPLAITDTQYF. The CDR3 bases are TGTGCCAGCTCACCCTTAGCGATCACAGATACGCAGTATTTT.